Presented here are 27 T cell receptor beta chains from one specimen sequenced in a study of cytomegalovirus exposure and HLA in healthy donors. PCR amplification relied on 60 Vbeta primers (plus 13 Jbeta primers). Clones were sequenced by immunoSEQ multiplex PCR, and TCRdb holds only the in-frame ones, with some missing. The repertoire consists of 110,000 or so clones, with roughly three quarters occurring once and the leading ten covering about 6%. Sequenced material: PBMCs. Receptors originate from a male donor in good health and CMV-seronegative.

In its sample, this clone was seen once. This sequence joins TRBV4-3 and TRBJ1-4, with D perhaps matching TRBD1 (5 bases). From germline, CDR1 is LGHNA and CDR2 YSLEER. V gave up 1 base and J gave up 7 bases, with 16 bases separating them. The CDR3 is 16 amino acids. CDR3 region: CASSQGKGPVFEKLFF. As DNA, the CDR3 is TGCGCCAGCAGCCAAGGTAAGGGGCCTGTTTTTGAAAAACTGTTTTTT.

This clone was detected a few times. The sample holds other DNA sequences that translate to the same CDR3. CDR3 nucleotides: TGCGCCAGCAGACTCCAGGGTTCCCAAGAGACCCAGTACTTC. Translated, it gives CASRLQGSQETQYF. The chain carries TRBV5-1 and TRBJ2-5, with D possibly matching TRBD1 (5 bases). V was cut by 5 bases and J by 1 base, with 12 bases left in between. The germline CDR1 and CDR2 sequences are SGHRS and YFSETQ. The length of the CDR3 is 14 residues.

V and J are TRBV6-1 and TRBJ2-3; 8 bases are shared with TRBD2. CDR3 size: 15 residues. V was pared by 5 bases and J by 5 bases, with 9 bases of the junction left unmatched. Per germline, CDR1 MNHNS and CDR2 SASEGT. The CDR3 is CASSLATSAKDTQYF. DNA of the CDR3: TGTGCCAGCAGTCTAGCGACTAGCGCAAAAGATACGCAGTATTTT.

The chain is built from TRBV6-4 and TRBJ1-2; no reliable D call. Germline loops: CDR1 MRHNA, CDR2 SNTAGT. The germline V and J ends were trimmed by 4 bases and 5 bases, with 23 bases remaining between them. CDR3 length equals 17 residues. The CDR3 loop reads CASSGGPGLGRVYGYTF. Here the CDR3 DNA reads TGTGCCAGCAGTGGCGGACCCGGACTCGGAAGGGTTTATGGCTACACCTTC.

This chain links TRBV7-6 with TRBJ2-3; TRBD2 aligns across 9 bases. This CDR3 comprises 17 residues. The V segment lost 2 bases and the J segment 3 bases; nucleotides outside the gene matches: 9. Germline V gene data show CDR1 as SGHVS and CDR2 as FNYEAQ. The CDR3 bases are TGTGCCAGCAGCTTACCCCCTAGCGGGACTAATACAGATACGCAGTATTTT. It translates to CASSLPPSGTNTDTQYF.

The CDR3 sequence: CASSERGGRGYGYTF. The CDR3 DNA reads TGTGCCAGCAGTGAACGGGGGGGGCGCGGCTATGGCTACACCTTC. V gene TRBV6-1 combines with J gene TRBJ1-2; tentative D call: TRBD1 (6 bases). Germline V gene sequence: CDR1 MNHNS, CDR2 SASEGT. The CDR3 loop spans 15 amino acids. V was trimmed by 2 bases and J by 4 bases, leaving 14 bases between them.

The rearrangement joins TRBV30 to TRBJ1-3; D remains ambiguous. Trimming stripped 0 bases from V and 1 base from J, with 7 bases between. CDR1 and CDR2 (germline): GTSNPN, SVGIG (reference sequence). This CDR3 is 14 amino acids long. CDR3 bases: TGTGCCTGGAGTGTAGCGGTTTCTGGAAACACCATATATTTT. It is translated as CAWSVAVSGNTIYF.

The chain has TRBV29-1 and TRBJ1-3, with 8 bases matching TRBD1. CDR3 length: 13 residues. Per the germline V gene, CDR1 is SQVTM and CDR2 is ANQGSEA. Trimming removed 3 bases from V and 5 bases from J; junction bases left unmatched: 3. CDR3 sequence: CSVEDRVRNTIYF. The CDR3 DNA reads as TGCAGCGTTGAGGACAGGGTCAGAAACACCATATATTTT.

This clone turned up a few times. This chain connects TRBV2 to TRBJ1-2; a weak D match, TRBD1 (5 bases). CDR3 length: 13 residues. V lost 3 bases and J 7 bases, leaving 12 bases between the germline ends. Germline CDR1 SNHLY, CDR2 FYNNEI. CDR3 sequence: CASSEEGLSGYTF. CDR3 in DNA: TGTGCCAGCAGTGAGGAGGGGTTGAGTGGCTACACCTTC.

The chain combines TRBV28 with TRBJ1-3; D remains ambiguous. Per germline, CDR1 MDHEN and CDR2 SYDVKM. The CDR3 length is 17 residues. The V gene lost 6 bases and the J gene lost 0 bases, with 18 bases spanning the gap. CDR3 nucleotides: TGTGCCAGCAGCGAGACTGGACTGACCGACTCTGGAAACACCATATATTTT. This gives the protein CASSETGLTDSGNTIYF.

This clone was recorded a few times. The CDR3 sequence is CASSSSTDTQYF. The CDR3 nucleotides read TGTGCCAGCAGTTCTAGCACAGATACGCAGTATTTT. The V gene is TRBV25-1, the J gene TRBJ2-3; D uncertain. The CDR3 is made up of 12 amino acids. The germline gives CDR1 MGHDK, CDR2 SYGVNS. The V and J ends lost 5 bases and 0 bases respectively, with 3 bases between them.

The chain recombines TRBV6-5 with TRBJ2-3; 9 bases fit TRBD2. The CDR3 consists of 15 residues. The J segment lost 0 bases and the V segment lost 6 bases, leaving 4 bases of the junction unmatched. Germline CDR1 MNHEY, CDR2 SVGAGI. The CDR3 reads CASRTLAGSTDTQYF. The DNA of the CDR3 is TGTGCCAGCAGGACACTAGCGGGCAGCACAGATACGCAGTATTTT.

The gene calls are TRBV14 and TRBJ2-3, with 7 bases identical to TRBD2. The V gene end was trimmed by 4 bases and the J gene end by 4 bases; junction bases not matched to a gene: 8. Per the germline V gene, CDR1 is SGHDN and CDR2 is FVKESK. CDR3 length equals 15 residues. CDR3 nucleotide sequence: TGTGCCAGCAGCCTAAATCGGCTAGCGGCAGATACGCAGTATTTT. Protein sequence: CASSLNRLAADTQYF.

V usage is TRBV7-2 and J usage is TRBJ2-3; possibly TRBD1 for D (5 bases). The germline V and J ends were trimmed by 4 bases and 4 bases, with 9 bases remaining between them. Germline loops: CDR1 SGHTA, CDR2 FQGNSA. This CDR3 has 13 residues. The CDR3 spells CASSSQGPDTQYF. DNA of the CDR3: TGTGCCAGCAGCTCCCAGGGTCCAGATACGCAGTATTTT.

The V call is TRBV25-1, the J call TRBJ1-1; a possible D gene is TRBD1 (5 bases). The ends were cut back, 3 bases at V and 5 bases at J, with 16 bases in the middle. CDR1 is MGHDK, CDR2 SYGVNS, per germline. CDR3 size: 15 residues. The CDR3 region has the DNA TGTGCCAGCAGTGACTACGGGACGGGGAGGACTGAAGCTTTCTTT. As protein: CASSDYGTGRTEAFF.

The V gene is TRBV5-1, the J gene TRBJ2-1; 12 nucleotides align to TRBD2. The germline CDR1 and CDR2 sequences are SGHRS and YFSETQ. The CDR3 loop spans 15 amino acids. V lost 0 bases, J lost 8 bases, and 3 bases stayed unmatched. The CDR3 protein is CASSLELAGGHEQFF. DNA of the CDR3: TGCGCCAGCAGCTTGGAACTAGCGGGAGGCCATGAGCAGTTCTTC.

The rearrangement joins TRBV18 to TRBJ2-5; 12 nucleotides match TRBD2. Judging by the DNA end, TRBJ2-7 fits better; the J call may be wrong. The length of the CDR3 is 14 residues. Germline CDR1 KGHSH, CDR2 LQKENI. As DNA, the CDR3 is TGTGCCAGCTCACCTACTAGCGGGGGGTACGAGCAGTACTTC. As protein: CASSPTSGGYEQYF.

CDR3 loop: CASSIEGSYSNQPQHF. In DNA, the CDR3 is TGTGCCAGTAGTATAGAAGGGAGTTATAGCAATCAGCCCCAGCATTTT. V gene TRBV19 combines with J gene TRBJ1-5, with unresolved D. Germline-derived CDR1 and CDR2 are LNHDA and SQIVND (reference sequence). Trimming took off 0 bases at V and 0 bases at J, with 9 bases between the two ends. This CDR3 region has 16 residues. Together with reference TRBV19 and TRBJ1-5, the CDR3 gives the full variable domain: DGGITQSPKYLFRKEGQNVTLSCEQNLNHDAMYWYRQDPGQGLRLIYYSQIVNDFQKGDIAEGYSVSREKKESFPLTVTSAQKNPTAFYLCASSIEGSYSNQPQHFGDGTRLSIL.

The gene calls are TRBV6-1 and TRBJ2-7; possible D gene TRBD2, 6 bases. CDR3 size: 13 residues. Germline lookup yields CDR1 MNHNS and CDR2 SASEGT. V lost 1 base to trimming and J lost 2 bases, with 6 bases between them. CDR3 sequence: CASSEGGAYEQYF. The DNA of the CDR3 is TGTGCCAGCAGTGAAGGCGGGGCCTACGAGCAGTACTTC.

The rearrangement links TRBV7-2 to TRBJ2-7, with D maybe TRBD2 (5 bases). The length of the CDR3 is 15 residues. The V end was cut by 5 bases, the J end by 6 bases, with 20 bases between. Germline CDR1 reads SGHTA; CDR2 reads FQGNSA. The CDR3 is CASSPGSFSLAEQYF. CDR3 coding DNA: TGTGCCAGCAGCCCTGGGAGTTTCTCGTTGGCCGAGCAGTACTTC.

CDR3 DNA: TGCGCCAGCAGCTCCCCGGGGAATGAGCAGTTCTTC. Its translation is CASSSPGNEQFF. V usage is TRBV5-1 and J usage is TRBJ2-1; D may be TRBD2 (5 bases). The CDR3 has 12 residues. The ends were cut back, 3 bases at V and 7 bases at J, with 8 bases in the middle. Germline values: CDR1 SGHRS, CDR2 YFSETQ.

V and J are TRBV4-2 and TRBJ2-7; 7 bases agree with TRBD2. This CDR3 has 15 residues. Trimming at V came to 0 bases and at J to 2 bases, leaving 4 bases not matched to a gene. Looked up from germline, CDR1 is LGHNA and CDR2 is YNFKEQ. The CDR3 loop is CASSQDRTRTYEQYF. CDR3 DNA: TGTGCCAGCAGCCAAGATCGGACTAGGACCTACGAGCAGTACTTC.

The rearrangement joins TRBV13 to TRBJ2-7, with TRBD2 matching 10 bases. Losses at the gene ends were 1 base for V and 4 bases for J; bases not matched to a gene: 7. CDR3 length: 16 residues. CDR1 PRHDT and CDR2 FYEKMQ come from the germline V gene (reference sequence). CDR3 region: CASSLVASGSGYEQYF. CDR3 nucleotide sequence: TGTGCCAGCAGCTTAGTCGCTAGCGGGAGTGGGTACGAGCAGTACTTC.

J is TRBJ1-5 and V is TRBV10-3, with 9 positions matching TRBD1. The CDR3 length is 15 residues. CDR1 ENHRY and CDR2 SYGVKD come from the germline V gene. Germline trimming cut 5 bases from V and 4 bases from J; bases unmatched to any gene: 6. CDR3 bases: TGTGCCATCAGTCAAACGGGACAGGGTAATCAGCCCCAGCATTTT. Residues: CAISQTGQGNQPQHF.

Worth noting for this clone: A junction end diverges from the germline sequence, so it may reflect a read error. This chain links TRBV7-9 with TRBJ2-7, with D uncertain. This CDR3 has 12 residues. Germline CDR1 reads SEHNR; CDR2 reads FQNEAQ (reference sequence). The chain's CDR3 is CSSSFSGQTRYF. The DNA of the CDR3 is TGTTCCAGCAGCTTCTCGGGTCAGACCAGGTACTTC.

The chain has TRBV18 and TRBJ1-4; D unresolved. The CDR3 has 14 amino acids. Germline CDR1 is KGHSH and CDR2 is LQKENI. Trimming took off 6 bases at V and 0 bases at J, with 8 bases between the two ends. This chain's CDR3 is CASSNTATNEKLFF. In DNA, the CDR3 is TGTGCCAGCTCCAATACTGCAACTAATGAAAAACTGTTTTTT.

V and J are TRBV7-9 and TRBJ2-1; 15 nucleotides align to TRBD2. Germline V gene sequence: CDR1 SEHNR, CDR2 FQNEAQ (reference sequence). The V segment lost 4 bases and the J segment 9 bases; nucleotides outside the gene matches: 10. The CDR3 consists of 17 residues. CDR3 nucleotides: TGTGCCAGCAGCTCCGGGACTAGCGGGAGGAGGAATGGTGAGCAGTTCTTC. Protein product: CASSSGTSGRRNGEQFF.